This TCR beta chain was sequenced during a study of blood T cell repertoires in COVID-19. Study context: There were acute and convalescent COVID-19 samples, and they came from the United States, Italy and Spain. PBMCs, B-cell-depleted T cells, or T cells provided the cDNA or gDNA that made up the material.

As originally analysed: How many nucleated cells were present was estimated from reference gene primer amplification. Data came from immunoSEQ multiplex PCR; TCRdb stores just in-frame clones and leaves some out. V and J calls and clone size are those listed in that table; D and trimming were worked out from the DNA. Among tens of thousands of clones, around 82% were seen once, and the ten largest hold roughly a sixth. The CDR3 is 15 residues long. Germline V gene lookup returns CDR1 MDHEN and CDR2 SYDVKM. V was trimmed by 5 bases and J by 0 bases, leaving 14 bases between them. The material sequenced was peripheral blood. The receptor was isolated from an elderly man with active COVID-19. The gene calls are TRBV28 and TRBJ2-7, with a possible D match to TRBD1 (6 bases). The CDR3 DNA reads TGTGCCAGCAGTCGCCCCGACAGGACCTCCTACGAGCAGTACTTC. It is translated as CASSRPDRTSYEQYF.